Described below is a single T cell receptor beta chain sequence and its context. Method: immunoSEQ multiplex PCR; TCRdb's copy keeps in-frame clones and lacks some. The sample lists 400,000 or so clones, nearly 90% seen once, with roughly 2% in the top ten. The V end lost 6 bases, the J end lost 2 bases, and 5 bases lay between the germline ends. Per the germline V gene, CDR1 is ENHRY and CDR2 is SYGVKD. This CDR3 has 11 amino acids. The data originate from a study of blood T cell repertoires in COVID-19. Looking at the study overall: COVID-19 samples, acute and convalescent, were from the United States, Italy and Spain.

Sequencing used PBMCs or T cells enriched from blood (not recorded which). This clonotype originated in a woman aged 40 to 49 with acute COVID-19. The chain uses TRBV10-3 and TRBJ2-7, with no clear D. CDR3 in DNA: TGTGCCATCAGCTCAGCCTACGAGCAGTACTTC. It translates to CAISSAYEQYF.